The 23 T cell receptor beta chains below were found in one sample sequenced in a study of graft-versus-host responses after intestinal transplantation. Their antigens remain unidentified. Only in-frame clones appear in the TCRdb table, and some are missing; sequencing was by immunoSEQ multiplex PCR. The sample yields some 79,000 clones, roughly 89% seen once. The sequencing used unstimulated CD4+ T cells sorted from spleen or lymph node cells, collected before intestinal transplant. The receptors originated from a human donor who received an intestinal transplant.

CDR3 DNA sequence: TGTGCCAGCAGCTTAGCTTTGACAGGGGGTGAAGCTTTCTTT. Translated: CASSLALTGGEAFF. The gene calls are TRBV7-9 and TRBJ1-1; 9 nucleotides agree with TRBD1. The CDR3 contains 14 residues. V shed 0 bases and J 7 bases; nucleotides not matched to a gene: 3. Germline assignment: CDR1 SEHNR and CDR2 FQNEAQ (reference sequence). Full variable domain (outside the CDR3, taken from reference TRBV7-9 and TRBJ1-1): DTGVSQNPRHKITKRGQNVTFRCDPISEHNRLYWYRQTLGQGPEFLTYFQNEAQLEKSRLLSDRFSAERPKGSFSTLEIQRTEQGDSAMYLCASSLALTGGEAFFGQGTRLTVV.

The chain couples TRBV11-2 to TRBJ2-1; 11 bases fit TRBD2. The CDR3 length is 16 residues. Germline V gene data show CDR1 as SGHAT and CDR2 as FQNNGV. V shed 0 bases, J shed 5 bases, and the junction held 3 bases outside the gene matches. CDR3 nucleotides: TGTGCCAGCAGCTTAGAGGTAGCGGGGGGGCACAATGAGCAGTTCTTC. Translated: CASSLEVAGGHNEQFF.

The rearrangement links TRBV18 to TRBJ2-7; 8 nucleotides agree with TRBD2. The CDR3 is 17 amino acids. Germline V gene sequence: CDR1 KGHSH, CDR2 LQKENI. Trimming at V came to 6 bases and at J to 3 bases, leaving 16 bases not matched to a gene. This CDR3 is CASSYLKLGTSNYEQYF. Written as DNA, the CDR3 is TGTGCCAGCTCGTACCTCAAATTGGGGACTAGTAACTACGAGCAGTACTTC.

The V call is TRBV28, the J call TRBJ2-7; D not resolved. The CDR3 spans 12 residues. The V gene lost 4 bases and the J gene lost 5 bases, with 9 bases spanning the gap. The germline V gene encodes CDR1 MDHEN and CDR2 SYDVKM. CDR3 loop: CASSSGNHEQYF. CDR3 bases: TGTGCCAGCAGTTCGGGTAACCACGAGCAGTACTTC.

The chain couples TRBV29-1 to TRBJ1-2, with 8 nucleotides matching TRBD1. The germline V gene encodes CDR1 SQVTM and CDR2 ANQGSEA. This CDR3 contains 14 residues. Trimming cost V 2 bases and J 2 bases; bases outside gene matches: 4. CDR3 sequence: CSVESGGGNYGYTF. CDR3 nucleotide sequence: TGCAGCGTTGAATCAGGGGGCGGAAACTATGGCTACACCTTC. The complete variable domain, with remaining parts taken from reference TRBV29-1 and TRBJ1-2, reads SAVISQKPSRDICQRGTSLTIQCQVDSQVTMMFWYRQQPGQSLTLIATANQGSEATYESGFVIDKFPISRPNLTFSTLTVSNMSPEDSSIYLCSVESGGGNYGYTFGSGTRLTVV.

The CDR3 sequence: CASSSGQGDEKLFF. The CDR3 nucleotides read TGTGCCAGCAGCTCGGGACAGGGGGATGAAAAACTGTTTTTT. The chain recombines TRBV11-2 with TRBJ1-4; 11 bases fit TRBD1. CDR3 size: 14 residues. Germline CDR1 reads SGHAT; CDR2 reads FQNNGV. The V and J ends lost 4 bases and 6 bases, in that order; junction bases with no gene match: 1. The full variable domain, in which reference TRBV11-2 and TRBJ1-4 provide the parts outside the CDR3, is EAGVAQSPRYKIIEKRQSVAFWCNPISGHATLYWYQQILGQGPKLLIQFQNNGVVDDSQLPKDRFSAERLKGVDSTLKIQPAKLEDSAVYLCASSSGQGDEKLFFGSGTQLSVL.

The chain is built from TRBV5-1 and TRBJ1-2, with D perhaps TRBD1 (5 bases). Germline V CDR1 and CDR2: SGHRS, YFSETQ. The CDR3 contains 15 residues. V was trimmed by 2 bases and J by 0 bases, leaving 11 bases between them. The CDR3 reads CASSFFGGANYGYTF. CDR3 DNA sequence: TGCGCCAGCAGCTTCTTCGGGGGGGCTAACTATGGCTACACCTTC.

The chain combines TRBV28 with TRBJ2-7, with D perhaps TRBD2 (6 bases). In germline, CDR1 is MDHEN, CDR2 SYDVKM. Deletions cut 6 bases from V and 3 bases from J, with 9 bases between. The CDR3 consists of 12 residues. The CDR3 sequence: CASRGLRYEQYF. The CDR3 DNA sequence: TGTGCCAGCAGGGGACTCCGCTACGAGCAGTACTTC. Combining the CDR3 with reference TRBV28 and TRBJ2-7 gives the whole variable domain DVKVTQSSRYLVKRTGEKVFLECVQDMDHENMFWYRQDPGLGLRLIYFSYDVKMKEKGDIPEGYSVSREKKERFSLILESASTNQTSMYLCASRGLRYEQYFGPGTRLTVT.

The chain recombines TRBV5-1 with TRBJ1-1; D might be TRBD1 (6 bases). V was cut by 0 bases and J by 2 bases, with 11 bases left in between. The CDR3 spans 15 residues. In germline, CDR1 is SGHRS, CDR2 YFSETQ. CDR3 in amino acids: CASSLGGGLNTEAFF. CDR3 DNA: TGCGCCAGCAGCTTGGGGGGGGGCCTAAACACTGAAGCTTTCTTT.

V and J are TRBV6-1 and TRBJ1-3; 7 positions agree with TRBD1. Germline-derived CDR1 and CDR2 are MNHNS and SASEGT. The V gene end was trimmed by 3 bases and the J gene end by 3 bases; junction bases not matched to a gene: 8. The CDR3 spans 16 residues. CDR3 nucleotides: TGTGCCAGCAGTGACCGGACAGGAACCTTTGGAAACACCATATATTTT. This encodes CASSDRTGTFGNTIYF.

This chain joins TRBV28 and TRBJ1-2; 9 bases map to TRBD1. J gave up 3 bases and V 6 bases, and 8 bases lay outside the gene matches. The CDR3 runs to 15 residues. Germline CDR1 is MDHEN and CDR2 is SYDVKM. The CDR3 reads CASSSGQGPYYGYTF. As DNA, the CDR3 is TGTGCCAGCAGCTCTGGACAGGGGCCTTACTATGGCTACACCTTC.

Concerning this clone: Germline is not matched at one junction end, which may reflect a read error. The V gene is TRBV2, the J gene TRBJ1-6; D remains unclear. This CDR3 region has 11 residues. Germline V gene lookup returns CDR1 SNHLY and CDR2 FYNNEI. For the CDR3, the DNA is TGTGCCAGCAGACTACACGCCGAGCCCCGCTTT. Its translation is CASRLHAEPRF.

The count of this clone is one. The chain uses TRBV9 and TRBJ2-1; 8 positions agree with TRBD1. The CDR3 has 15 residues. From germline, CDR1 is SGDLS and CDR2 YYNGEE. V was pared by 0 bases and J by 8 bases, with 7 bases of the junction left unmatched. For the CDR3, the DNA is TGTGCCAGCAGCGTAGTAGGACAGGGCAGGGATGAGCAGTTCTTC. Translation: CASSVVGQGRDEQFF.

The chain employs TRBV2 and TRBJ2-1; 13 bases are shared with TRBD2. Trimming took 6 bases from V and 5 from J; bases not matched to a gene: 10. From germline, CDR1 is SNHLY and CDR2 FYNNEI. The CDR3 covers 17 residues. CDR3 sequence (DNA): TGTGCCAGCAGGCAACCGGGACTAGCGGGAACTGACAATGAGCAGTTCTTC. It codes for CASRQPGLAGTDNEQFF. Based on the CDR3 plus reference TRBV2 and TRBJ2-1, the full variable domain is EPEVTQTPSHQVTQMGQEVILRCVPISNHLYFYWYRQILGQKVEFLVSFYNNEISEKSEIFDDQFSVERPDGSNFTLKIRSTKLEDSAMYFCASRQPGLAGTDNEQFFGPGTRLTVL.

The rearrangement links TRBV9 to TRBJ2-7, with D possibly TRBD2 on 6 matching bases. V dropped 0 bases and J dropped 5 bases, with 15 bases sitting between them. The V gene's germline CDR1 is SGDLS and CDR2 YYNGEE. This CDR3 has 15 amino acids. CDR3 residues: CASSVGWGVRHEQYF. The CDR3, as DNA: TGTGCCAGCAGCGTAGGTTGGGGGGTCCGGCACGAGCAGTACTTC.

CDR3 region: CASRSGTANTGELFF. Written as DNA, the CDR3 is TGTGCCAGCAGGTCCGGGACAGCGAACACCGGGGAGCTGTTTTTT. This sequence joins TRBV6-6 and TRBJ2-2; 7 bases fit TRBD1. V lost 6 bases and J lost 0; bases outside the gene matches: 4. Per germline, CDR1 MNHNY and CDR2 SVGAGI (reference sequence). This CDR3 comprises 15 residues.

The gene calls are TRBV5-6 and TRBJ2-2; D is perhaps TRBD1 (6 bases). Germline V gene sequence: CDR1 SGHDT, CDR2 YYEEEE. With 4 bases removed from V and 2 bases from J, the gap between germline ends came to 12 bases. This CDR3 is built from 15 residues. The CDR3 here is CASSRRTANTGELFF. CDR3 coding DNA: TGTGCCAGCAGCCGGAGGACAGCTAACACCGGGGAGCTGTTTTTT.

V gene TRBV4-1 combines with J gene TRBJ2-5; D is perhaps TRBD1 (5 bases). V gave up 1 base and J gave up 1 base, with 7 bases separating them. This CDR3 is 14 amino acids long. The V gene's germline CDR1 is MGHRA and CDR2 YSYEKL. CDR3 protein: CASSQGQFQETQYF. CDR3 nucleotides: TGCGCCAGCAGCCAAGGACAGTTCCAAGAGACCCAGTACTTC.

Only a few counts were recorded for this clone. J is TRBJ2-4 and V is TRBV28, with TRBD1 matching 7 bases. The CDR3 is made up of 16 amino acids. CDR1 is MDHEN, CDR2 SYDVKM, per germline. Trimming cost V 4 bases and J 0 bases; bases outside gene matches: 6. The CDR3 region is CASSSLQGVAKNIQYF. The CDR3 bases are TGTGCCAGCAGTTCACTCCAGGGGGTAGCCAAAAACATTCAGTACTTC.

V and J are TRBV28 and TRBJ2-7; 11 bases fit TRBD1. CDR1 and CDR2 (germline): MDHEN, SYDVKM. V was clipped by 6 bases and J by 6 bases; unmatched bases: 19. This CDR3 has 18 amino acids. The CDR3: CASSPGTGGLKLNFEQYF. In DNA form, the CDR3 reads TGTGCCAGCAGCCCCGGGACAGGGGGACTCAAGTTGAATTTCGAGCAGTACTTC.

This chain uses TRBV23-1 with TRBJ2-7; D perhaps matches TRBD1 (6 bases). TRBV23-1 is reported as an ORF; its role is uncertain. The CDR3 runs to 18 residues. Trimming shortened V by 4 bases and J by 0 bases, and 22 bases separated the two germline ends. CDR3 in DNA: TGCGCCAGCAGTCGACCAATAACGGCTCGGGACACCTCCTACGAGCAGTACTTC. Protein: CASSRPITARDTSYEQYF.

This clone occurred once. The V call is TRBV28, the J call TRBJ1-1, with D perhaps matching TRBD1 (6 bases). Trimming took off 2 bases at V and 0 bases at J, with 10 bases between the two ends. The CDR3 runs to 15 residues. Germline values: CDR1 MDHEN, CDR2 SYDVKM. The CDR3: CASSLRQGMNTEAFF. The CDR3 nucleotides are TGTGCCAGCAGTTTAAGGCAGGGGATGAACACTGAAGCTTTCTTT.

CDR3 loop: CASSPSLAGGTYEQYF. The CDR3 DNA follows: TGTGCCAGCAGCCCCTCACTAGCGGGAGGGACCTACGAGCAGTACTTC. V and J are TRBV7-2 and TRBJ2-7, with TRBD2 matching 13 bases. Germline lookup yields CDR1 SGHTA and CDR2 FQGNSA. Trimming took 5 bases from V and 2 from J; bases not matched to a gene: 6. The CDR3 is 16 amino acids.